These 15 T cell receptor beta chains share one sample of origin, sequenced in a study of shared clonotypes between healthy human individuals. The repertoire was sequenced with immunoSEQ multiplex PCR; TCRdb's copy has only in-frame clones and lacks some. The sample lists around 1,000,000 clones, about 72% occurring once. The source material was memory CD4+ T cells from PBMCs. Described subset: CD45RA-negative fraction. The receptor source for this set is a man younger than 35 in good health. Some clones in this sample may be carry-over from other donors' samples.

The V call is TRBV9, the J call TRBJ2-1; TRBD2 agrees at 11 bases. Germline V gene sequence: CDR1 SGDLS, CDR2 YYNGEE. The CDR3 sequence is 15 residues long. Trimming at V came to 5 bases and at J to 7 bases, leaving 8 bases not matched to a gene. Here the CDR3 DNA reads TGTGCCAGCAGTCCCACTAGCGGGAGTGTGAATGAGCAGTTCTTC. Translation: CASSPTSGSVNEQFF.

This clone was found once. The CDR3 region is CASSPGAGVEYEQYF. The CDR3 DNA follows: TGTGCCAGCAGCCCGGGAGCGGGAGTGGAATACGAGCAGTACTTC. The chain joins TRBV5-4 to TRBJ2-7; 8 bases align to TRBD2. With V trimmed by 4 bases and J by 4 bases, 10 bases remained unmatched. Per the germline V gene, CDR1 is SGHNT and CDR2 is YYREEE (reference sequence). There are 15 residues in the CDR3.

The chain is built from TRBV6-6 and TRBJ2-3, with unresolved D. The germline V gene has CDR1 MNHNY and CDR2 SVGAGI (reference sequence). Trimming took 0 bases from V and 6 from J, leaving 10 bases between them. CDR3 length: 14 residues. This CDR3 is CASSYSANRDTQYF. The CDR3 DNA is TGTGCCAGCAGTTACTCTGCCAACCGGGATACGCAGTATTTT.

The table lists this clone with a count of one. This chain uses TRBV7-3 with TRBJ2-2, with a possible D match to TRBD2 (6 bases). The germline CDR1 and CDR2 sequences are SGHTA and FQGTGA. CDR3 length: 15 amino acids. V was cut by 3 bases and J by 5 bases, with 13 bases left in between. In DNA, the CDR3 is TGTGCCAGCAGCTTTCTCTCAGGGAGGACCGGGGAGCTGTTTTTT. Translating it yields CASSFLSGRTGELFF.

This sequence joins TRBV25-1 and TRBJ1-2; 8 bases are a match to TRBD1. The CDR3 consists of 15 residues. Trimming at V came to 2 bases and at J to 7 bases, leaving 9 bases not matched to a gene. Germline CDR1 and CDR2: MGHDK and SYGVNS. The CDR3: CASSETSRGLGGYTF. The DNA for the CDR3 is TGTGCCAGCAGTGAAACCTCCAGGGGGCTCGGTGGCTACACCTTC.

The V and J genes are TRBV5-3 and TRBJ2-7; 7 bases agree with TRBD2. TRBV5-3 is labeled an ORF, and its function is uncertain. Trimming cost V 2 bases and J 3 bases; bases outside gene matches: 8. CDR3 size: 15 residues. CDR3: CARSFEGGPFYEQYF. The CDR3 nucleotides read TGTGCCAGAAGCTTTGAGGGAGGGCCTTTCTACGAGCAGTACTTC.

Remarks on this clone: In the same sample, other DNA sequences code for this CDR3. The chain combines TRBV27 with TRBJ2-7; 9 nucleotides line up with TRBD1. V was clipped by 1 base and J by 3 bases; unmatched bases: 1. The CDR3 consists of 14 residues. The germline gives CDR1 MNHEY, CDR2 SMNVEV (reference sequence). The CDR3 DNA reads as TGTGCCAGCAGTTTATTGGGACAGGGCTACGAGCAGTACTTC. Its protein product is CASSLLGQGYEQYF.

The CDR3 bases are TGTGCCAGCAGCCTACAGGGGGGGAACACCGGGGAGCTGTTTTTT. It yields the protein CASSLQGGNTGELFF. The rearrangement links TRBV2 to TRBJ2-2; 8 bases agree with TRBD1. CDR1 SNHLY and CDR2 FYNNEI come from the germline V gene. CDR3 length: 15 residues. With 6 bases clipped from V and 1 base from J, the junction kept 4 bases outside the gene matches.

This chain joins TRBV29-1 and TRBJ2-7, with 10 bases identical to TRBD1. CDR1 and CDR2 (germline): SQVTM, ANQGSEA. This CDR3 has 15 residues. V lost 4 bases, J lost 3 bases, and 9 bases stayed unmatched. DNA for the CDR3: TGCAGCGTTGGGATGGGGACAGGGGCCTTCTACGAGCAGTACTTC. This gives the protein CSVGMGTGAFYEQYF.

As regards this clone: An end of the junction does not agree with germline; a read error may underlie this. Other DNA sequences of this sample code for an identical CDR3. CDR3 in DNA: TGTGCCAGCAGCGTTAGCGGGACTAGCACGGATACGCAGTATTTT. This translates into CASSVSGTSTDTQYF. The genes are TRBV9 and TRBJ2-3, with TRBD2 matching 9 bases. This CDR3 contains 15 residues. From germline, CDR1 is SGDLS and CDR2 YYNGEE.

The J gene is TRBJ2-1, the V gene TRBV2, with D maybe TRBD1 (7 bases). V dropped 1 base and J dropped 14 bases, with 18 bases sitting between them. The CDR3 sequence is 14 residues long. Germline V gene sequence: CDR1 SNHLY, CDR2 FYNNEI. CDR3 amino acids: CASSEGFGGGPKFF. The DNA for the CDR3 is TGTGCCAGCAGTGAAGGGTTTGGAGGGGGCCCGAAGTTCTTC.

This clone was counted between two and nine times. Additional DNA sequences in this sample encode the identical CDR3. This sequence joins TRBV5-1 and TRBJ2-7; D is undetermined. The germline V and J ends were trimmed by 4 bases and 4 bases, with 9 bases remaining between them. This CDR3 has 12 residues. Germline V lookup: CDR1 SGHRS, CDR2 YFSETQ. The CDR3 region is CASSLDLYEQYF. The CDR3 DNA sequence: TGCGCCAGCAGCCTGGACCTTTACGAGCAGTACTTC.

The V call is TRBV2, the J call TRBJ2-1, with 9 bases fitting TRBD2. The ends lost 6 bases at V and 6 bases at J; junction bases unmatched: 12. Per the germline V gene, CDR1 is SNHLY and CDR2 is FYNNEI. The CDR3 covers 16 residues. The CDR3 coding sequence is TGTGCCAGCAGGCCTTTTAGCGGGAGCGGGGGCAATGAGCAGTTCTTC. Protein sequence: CASRPFSGSGGNEQFF.

This chain connects TRBV19 to TRBJ1-2; tentatively, D is TRBD1 (5 bases). The CDR3 sequence is 13 residues long. The V end was cut by 6 bases, the J end by 2 bases, with 10 bases between. Germline CDR1 and CDR2: LNHDA and SQIVND (reference sequence). This CDR3 reads CASSEGHNYGYTF. In nucleotides, the CDR3 is TGTGCCAGTAGCGAGGGGCACAACTATGGCTACACCTTC.

The chain is built from TRBV6-1 and TRBJ1-5, with 7 bases that match TRBD1. Germline trimming cut 0 bases from V and 6 bases from J; bases unmatched to any gene: 11. This CDR3 contains 17 residues. In germline, CDR1 is MNHNS, CDR2 SASEGT. CDR3 bases: TGTGCCAGCAGTGAAGCGAGGGGGCGCTTCGTAGCTCAGCCCCAGCATTTT. Its protein is CASSEARGRFVAQPQHF.